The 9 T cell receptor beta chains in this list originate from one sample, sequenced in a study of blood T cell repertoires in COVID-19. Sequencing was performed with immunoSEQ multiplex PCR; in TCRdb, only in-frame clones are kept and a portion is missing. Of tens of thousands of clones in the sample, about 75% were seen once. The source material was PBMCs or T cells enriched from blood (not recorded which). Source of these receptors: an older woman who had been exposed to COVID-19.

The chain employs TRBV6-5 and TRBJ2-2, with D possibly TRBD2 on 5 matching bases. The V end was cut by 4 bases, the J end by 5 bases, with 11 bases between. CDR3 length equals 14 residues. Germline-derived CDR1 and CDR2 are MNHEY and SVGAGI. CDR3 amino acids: CASSFAPGTGELFF. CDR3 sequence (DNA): TGTGCCAGCAGTTTCGCCCCGGGGACCGGGGAGCTGTTTTTT.

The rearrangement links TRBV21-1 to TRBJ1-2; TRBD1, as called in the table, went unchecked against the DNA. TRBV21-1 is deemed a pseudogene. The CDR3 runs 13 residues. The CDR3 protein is CASSKGAPCGYTF. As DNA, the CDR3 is TGTGCCAGCAGCAAAGGGGCACCATGCGGCTACACCTTC.

For the CDR3, the DNA is TGTGCCAGCAGCTCTAGCGGGGGGCCCTACAATGAGCAGTTCTTC. Protein sequence: CASSSSGGPYNEQFF. V usage is TRBV3-1 (or the pseudogene TRBV3-2) and J usage is TRBJ2-1, with 11 bases identical to TRBD2. The CDR3 covers 15 residues. Germline V lookup: CDR1 LGHDT, CDR2 YNNKEL (reference sequence). Unmatched junction bases numbered 2, after V lost 5 bases and J lost 2 bases.

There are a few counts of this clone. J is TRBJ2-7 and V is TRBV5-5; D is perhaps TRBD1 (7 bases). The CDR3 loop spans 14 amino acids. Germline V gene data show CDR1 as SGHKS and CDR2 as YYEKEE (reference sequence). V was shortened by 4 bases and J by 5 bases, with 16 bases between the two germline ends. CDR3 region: CASSRQGGRNEQYF. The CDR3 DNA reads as TGTGCCAGCAGCCGACAGGGAGGTAGGAACGAGCAGTACTTC.

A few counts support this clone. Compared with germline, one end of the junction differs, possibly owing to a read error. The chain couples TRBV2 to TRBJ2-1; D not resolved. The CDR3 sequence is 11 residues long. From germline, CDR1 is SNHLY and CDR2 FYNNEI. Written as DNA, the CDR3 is TGTGCCAGCAGTTCCTATAATGAGCAGTTCTTC. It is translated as CASSSYNEQFF.

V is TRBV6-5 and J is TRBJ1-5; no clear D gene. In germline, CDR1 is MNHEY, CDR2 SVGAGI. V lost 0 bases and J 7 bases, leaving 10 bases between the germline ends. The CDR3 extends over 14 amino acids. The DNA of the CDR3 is TGTGCCAGCAGTTACTCGGCGGCGGGCCAGCCCCAGCATTTT. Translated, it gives CASSYSAAGQPQHF.

The DNA for the CDR3 is TGTGCCAGCAGTTTCCCGGGACTAGCGGACAATGAGCAGTTCTTC. Its protein product is CASSFPGLADNEQFF. The V call is TRBV28, the J call TRBJ2-1; the match to TRBD2 covers 11 bases. CDR1 MDHEN and CDR2 SYDVKM come from the germline V gene. This CDR3 has 15 amino acids. V shed 3 bases, J shed 5 bases, and the junction held 3 bases outside the gene matches.

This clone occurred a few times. The CDR3 here is CASRQGASYNSPLHF. The CDR3 DNA reads TGTGCCAGCAGACAGGGGGCCTCCTATAATTCACCCCTCCACTTT. This rearrangement joins TRBV2 to TRBJ1-6; 9 positions agree with TRBD1. The CDR3 is made up of 15 amino acids. With 6 bases clipped from V and 0 bases from J, the junction kept 0 bases outside the gene matches. The V gene's germline CDR1 is SNHLY and CDR2 FYNNEI.

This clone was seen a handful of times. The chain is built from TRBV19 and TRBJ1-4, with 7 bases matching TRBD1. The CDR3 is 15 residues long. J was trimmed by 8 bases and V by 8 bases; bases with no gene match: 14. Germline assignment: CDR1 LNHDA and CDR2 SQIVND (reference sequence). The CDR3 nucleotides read TGTGCCAGTTCCCCGCGAGGGACAGAGCGCGAAAAACTGTTTTTT. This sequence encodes CASSPRGTEREKLFF.